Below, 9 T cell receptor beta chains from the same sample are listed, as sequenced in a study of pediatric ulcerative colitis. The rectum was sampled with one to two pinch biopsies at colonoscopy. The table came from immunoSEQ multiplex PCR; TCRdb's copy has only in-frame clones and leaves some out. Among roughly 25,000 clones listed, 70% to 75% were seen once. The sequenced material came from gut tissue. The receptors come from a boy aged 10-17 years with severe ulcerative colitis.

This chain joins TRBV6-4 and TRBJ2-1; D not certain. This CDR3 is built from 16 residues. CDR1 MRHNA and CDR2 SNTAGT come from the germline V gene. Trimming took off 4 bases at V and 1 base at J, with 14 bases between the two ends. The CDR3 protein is CASSAGPGLSYNEQFF. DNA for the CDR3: TGTGCCAGCAGTGCAGGTCCAGGTCTTTCCTACAATGAGCAGTTCTTC.

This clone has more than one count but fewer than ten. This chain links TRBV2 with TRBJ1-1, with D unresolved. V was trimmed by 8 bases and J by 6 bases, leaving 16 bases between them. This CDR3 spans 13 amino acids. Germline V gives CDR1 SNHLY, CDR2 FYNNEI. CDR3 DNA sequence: TGTGCCAGCGGGATTAGAGAAGGGTCTGAAGCTTTCTTT. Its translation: CASGIREGSEAFF.

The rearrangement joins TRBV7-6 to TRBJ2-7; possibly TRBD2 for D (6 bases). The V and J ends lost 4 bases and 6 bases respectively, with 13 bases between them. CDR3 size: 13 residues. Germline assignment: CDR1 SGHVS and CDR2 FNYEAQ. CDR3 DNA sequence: TGTGCCAGCAGCTCATCGGGAGCCTCCGAGCAGTACTTC. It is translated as CASSSSGASEQYF. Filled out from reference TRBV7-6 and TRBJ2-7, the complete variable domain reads GAGVSQSPRYKVTKRGQDVALRCDPISGHVSLYWYRQALGQGPEFLTYFNYEAQQDKSGLPNDRFSAERPEGSISTLTIQRTEQRDSAMYRCASSSSGASEQYFGPGTRLTVT.

Here the CDR3 reads CSVGGDRSGRTSYEQYF. DNA for the CDR3: TGCAGCGTTGGGGGTGACAGGTCAGGCAGGACCTCCTACGAGCAGTACTTC. This sequence joins TRBV29-1 and TRBJ2-7, with D perhaps TRBD1 (6 bases). V gave up 4 bases and J gave up 0 bases, with 22 bases separating them. The CDR3 is 17 residues long. CDR1 and CDR2 from the germline V gene are SQVTM and ANQGSEA.

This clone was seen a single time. Written as DNA, the CDR3 is TGTGCCAGCAGCTTCTTTGGGGCGGGACGTGGTGAGCAGTTCTTC. The encoded protein is CASSFFGAGRGEQFF. This chain joins TRBV11-2 and TRBJ2-1, with D possibly being TRBD2 (6 bases). CDR3 size: 15 residues. Per the germline V gene, CDR1 is SGHAT and CDR2 is FQNNGV. V was trimmed by 3 bases and J by 9 bases, leaving 18 bases between them.

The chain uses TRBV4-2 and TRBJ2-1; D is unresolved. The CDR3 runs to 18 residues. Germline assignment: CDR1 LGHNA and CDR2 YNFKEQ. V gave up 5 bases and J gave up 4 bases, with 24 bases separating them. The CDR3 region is CASSLKNSGGASYNEQFF. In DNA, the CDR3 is TGTGCCAGCAGCTTAAAGAACTCAGGCGGAGCCTCTTACAATGAGCAGTTCTTC.

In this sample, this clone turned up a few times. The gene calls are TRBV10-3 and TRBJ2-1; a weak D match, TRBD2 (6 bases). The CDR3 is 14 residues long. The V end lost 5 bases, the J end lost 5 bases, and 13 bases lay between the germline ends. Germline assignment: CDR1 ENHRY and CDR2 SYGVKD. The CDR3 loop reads CAISSGTGDNEQFF. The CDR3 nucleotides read TGTGCCATCAGTTCAGGGACTGGGGACAATGAGCAGTTCTTC.

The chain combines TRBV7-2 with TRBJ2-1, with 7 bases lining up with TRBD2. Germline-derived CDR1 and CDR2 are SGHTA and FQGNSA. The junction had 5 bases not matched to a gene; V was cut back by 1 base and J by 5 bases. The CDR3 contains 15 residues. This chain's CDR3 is CASSLEGTTDNEQFF. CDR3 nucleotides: TGTGCCAGCAGCTTAGAAGGGACTACCGACAATGAGCAGTTCTTC.

The DNA of the CDR3 is TGTGCCAGCAGCAGTTACCGAGGGACCGGGGAGCTGTTTTTT. This gives the protein CASSSYRGTGELFF. The chain is built from TRBV6-1 and TRBJ2-2; weak D call: TRBD2 (5 bases). Germline V gene lookup returns CDR1 MNHNS and CDR2 SASEGT. The CDR3 covers 14 residues. Trimming left V 6 bases short and J 5 bases short, with 13 bases between.